This TCR beta chain was captured in a study of blood T cell repertoires in COVID-19. Clones were read by immunoSEQ multiplex PCR, and TCRdb kept only the in-frame ones, dropping some. The sample consists of around 220,000 clones, around 88% of them appearing once. Deletions cut 1 base from V and 0 bases from J, with 12 bases between. CDR1 and CDR2 from the germline V gene are MGHRA and YSYEKL. This CDR3 is 16 amino acids long. The sequence came from a woman in her 50s with acute COVID-19. The chain couples TRBV4-1 to TRBJ1-1; D possibly corresponds to TRBD1 (6 bases). Sequences were obtained from PBMCs or T cells enriched from blood (not recorded which). DNA of the CDR3: TGCGCCAGCAGCCAAGGGTCAGGGGCTATGAACACTGAAGCTTTCTTT. It specifies CASSQGSGAMNTEAFF.